This entry lists 17 T cell receptor beta chains sequenced from one sample in a study of shared clonotypes between healthy human individuals. Clones were read by immunoSEQ multiplex PCR, and TCRdb kept only the in-frame ones, dropping some. The profile covers about 2.2 million clones, with just over 90% appearing a single time and roughly 1.7% taken by the ten largest. In the naive CD8 group, cells lacked CD45RO and were positively selected for CCR7, so terminally differentiated effector memory CD45RA+ cells were left out. Sequences were obtained from naive CD8+ T cells from PBMCs. These receptors came from a man aged 18 to 30 in good health. Some clones in this sample may be carry-over from other donors' samples.

The V and J genes are TRBV5-1 and TRBJ1-1; no definite D call. Trimming pared 0 bases from V and 0 bases from J, leaving 12 bases between. The CDR3 runs 16 residues. Germline V gene sequence: CDR1 SGHRS, CDR2 YFSETQ. The CDR3 nucleotides read TGCGCCAGCAGCTTGGATCAAACCGAGATGAACACTGAAGCTTTCTTT. Protein sequence: CASSLDQTEMNTEAFF. Supplemented by reference TRBV5-1 and TRBJ1-1, the full variable domain reads KAGVTQTPRYLIKTRGQQVTLSCSPISGHRSVSWYQQTPGQGLQFLFEYFSETQRNKGNFPGRFSGRQFSNSRSEMNVSTLELGDSALYLCASSLDQTEMNTEAFFGQGTRLTVV.

The chain links TRBV7-8 to TRBJ2-7; possibly TRBD1 or TRBD2 for D (5 bases each). The CDR3 has 17 amino acids. Germline V lookup: CDR1 SGHVS, CDR2 FQNEAQ. Between the trimmed V and J ends, which lost 1 base and 1 base, there was a span of 17 bases. The CDR3 DNA reads as TGTGCCAGCAGCTTAGGTCCGCAGGTGAGGGGATCCTACGAGCAGTACTTC. This translates into CASSLGPQVRGSYEQYF.

The rearrangement links TRBV13 to TRBJ2-7, with 7 bases identical to TRBD1. Germline-derived CDR1 and CDR2 are PRHDT and FYEKMQ (reference sequence). There are 14 residues in the CDR3. J gave up 3 bases and V 1 base, and 3 bases lay outside the gene matches. This chain's CDR3 is CASSLEAGGYEQYF. The CDR3 DNA is TGTGCCAGCAGCTTAGAGGCAGGGGGCTACGAGCAGTACTTC.

The rearrangement uses TRBV27 and TRBJ2-5; 16 bases line up with TRBD2. Germline V gives CDR1 MNHEY, CDR2 SMNVEV (reference sequence). V lost 6 bases, J lost 5 bases, and 12 bases stayed unmatched. The CDR3 sequence is 18 residues long. CDR3 DNA: TGTGCCAGCAGCCTGGGACTAGCGGGAGGGCCGCCCATCGAGACCCAGTACTTC. This encodes CASSLGLAGGPPIETQYF.

V gene TRBV11-1 combines with J gene TRBJ2-2; D not certain. Trimming pared 2 bases from V and 5 bases from J, leaving 9 bases between. The CDR3 runs to 14 residues. From germline, CDR1 is SGHAT and CDR2 FQDESV (reference sequence). The CDR3 DNA follows: TGTGCCAGCAGCTTATCTCCGCAGACCGGGGAGCTGTTTTTT. Its translation: CASSLSPQTGELFF.

The rearrangement links TRBV10-3 to TRBJ2-5; the D gene is possibly TRBD1 (6 bases). The CDR3 runs to 14 residues. Germline lookup yields CDR1 ENHRY and CDR2 SYGVKD. V lost 5 bases to trimming and J lost 4 bases, with 14 bases between them. The CDR3 DNA reads TGTGCCATCAGTAGGATGGACAGCCCAGAGACCCAGTACTTC. Amino acid sequence: CAISRMDSPETQYF.

This chain connects TRBV27 to TRBJ2-2; D is ambiguous. The V end lost 6 bases, the J end lost 0 bases, and 8 bases lay between the germline ends. The CDR3 is 14 residues long. Germline assignment: CDR1 MNHEY and CDR2 SMNVEV (reference sequence). CDR3 coding DNA: TGTGCCAGCAGCCACGAACCGAACACCGGGGAGCTGTTTTTT. Amino acid sequence: CASSHEPNTGELFF.

This clone was picked up a small number of times. This chain connects TRBV6-5 to TRBJ1-2; D is ambiguous. CDR1 is MNHEY, CDR2 SVGAGI, per germline. The V end was cut by 6 bases, the J end by 5 bases, with 13 bases between. The CDR3 runs 13 residues. The CDR3 nucleotides are TGTGCCAGCAGGGCGCTGGGGTTTTATGGCTACACCTTC. Residues: CASRALGFYGYTF.

The rearrangement links TRBV9 to TRBJ2-2; 9 bases line up with TRBD2. The CDR3 loop spans 16 amino acids. With V trimmed by 4 bases and J by 7 bases, 11 bases remained unmatched. Germline CDR1 reads SGDLS; CDR2 reads YYNGEE. The CDR3 here is CASSPIAGADGGELFF. CDR3 coding DNA: TGTGCCAGCAGCCCTATAGCGGGAGCGGACGGCGGGGAGCTGTTTTTT.

The rearrangement links TRBV4-1 to TRBJ1-2; D might be TRBD1 (5 bases). V was shortened by 3 bases and J by 6 bases, with 17 bases between the two germline ends. The germline V gene encodes CDR1 MGHRA and CDR2 YSYEKL. This CDR3 region has 15 residues. The CDR3 DNA reads TGCGCCAGCAGCCACGTCAGGGTACCCCTTAATGGCTACACCTTC. Translating it yields CASSHVRVPLNGYTF.

The gene calls are TRBV27 and TRBJ2-1, with TRBD2 identical over 8 bases. CDR3 length equals 15 residues. Trimming removed 4 bases from V and 7 bases from J; junction bases left unmatched: 9. Germline-derived CDR1 and CDR2 are MNHEY and SMNVEV (reference sequence). CDR3 coding DNA: TGTGCCAGCAGTTCCCAACCCGGGACTAGGAATGAGCAGTTCTTC. Translated, it gives CASSSQPGTRNEQFF.

This sequence joins TRBV28 and TRBJ2-1, with 10 bases lining up with TRBD1. Germline V gene lookup returns CDR1 MDHEN and CDR2 SYDVKM. The J segment lost 8 bases and the V segment lost 7 bases, leaving 8 bases of the junction unmatched. The CDR3 spans 14 residues. CDR3 sequence reads: CASIGDRGRHEQFF. In DNA, the CDR3 is TGTGCCAGCATTGGCGACAGGGGGCGCCATGAGCAGTTCTTC.

The rearrangement links TRBV6-1 to TRBJ2-7, with TRBD1 matching 9 bases. After removal of 5 bases from V and 3 bases from J, the junction contained 8 bases not matched to a gene. This CDR3 spans 15 amino acids. Per the germline V gene, CDR1 is MNHNS and CDR2 is SASEGT. CDR3 in amino acids: CASSPGTGSVYEQYF. CDR3 nucleotide sequence: TGTGCCAGCAGTCCCGGGACAGGGTCGGTCTACGAGCAGTACTTC.

V gene TRBV7-8 combines with J gene TRBJ2-1; D gene unclear. The V gene's germline CDR1 is SGHVS and CDR2 FQNEAQ. The CDR3 sequence is 15 residues long. Trimming left V 1 base short and J 0 bases short, with 7 bases between. Written as DNA, the CDR3 is TGTGCCAGCAGCTTAGGTGGGAACTCCTACAATGAGCAGTTCTTC. Amino acid sequence: CASSLGGNSYNEQFF.

The rearrangement uses TRBV2 and TRBJ2-7; D gene unclear. V shed 1 base and J shed 3 bases, with 13 bases lying between them. The CDR3 is made up of 15 amino acids. Germline values: CDR1 SNHLY, CDR2 FYNNEI. CDR3 in amino acids: CASSEVTLTRYEQYF. CDR3 DNA sequence: TGTGCCAGCAGTGAAGTAACCCTAACTCGCTACGAGCAGTACTTC.

The genes are TRBV4-1 and TRBJ2-1, with 15 positions matching TRBD2. There are 17 residues in the CDR3. Germline CDR1 and CDR2: MGHRA and YSYEKL. Trimming took 0 bases from V and 8 from J; bases not matched to a gene: 5. The CDR3 is CASSQDARTSGRDEQFF. The CDR3 DNA reads as TGCGCCAGCAGCCAAGATGCGAGGACTAGCGGGAGGGATGAGCAGTTCTTC.

The J gene is TRBJ1-1, the V gene TRBV29-1, with D possibly TRBD1 on 5 matching bases. CDR3 size: 12 residues. The V gene lost 7 bases and the J gene lost 4 bases, with 13 bases spanning the gap. Germline V gene sequence: CDR1 SQVTM, CDR2 ANQGSEA. The CDR3 loop reads CSAPWGGTEAFF. CDR3 nucleotide sequence: TGCAGCGCCCCCTGGGGCGGCACTGAAGCTTTCTTT. Using reference TRBV29-1 and TRBJ1-1 for the parts outside the CDR3, the full variable domain is SAVISQKPSRDICQRGTSLTIQCQVDSQVTMMFWYRQQPGQSLTLIATANQGSEATYESGFVIDKFPISRPNLTFSTLTVSNMSPEDSSIYLCSAPWGGTEAFFGQGTRLTVV.